This TCR beta chain was sequenced during a study of response to subunit inactivated influenza vaccine. Findings of the study overall: The authors put forward the suggestion that each seasonal influenza vaccination may bring in only a limited number of new T cells.

This clonotype was counted only a few times. The antigen is unknown. TCRdb independently ran MiXCR on the RT-PCR reads; one entry per CDR3 protein. This table has approximately 500,000 distinct CDR3 sequences, approximately 12% appearing once. V gave up 7 bases and J gave up 7 bases, with 20 bases separating them. Germline V gene lookup returns CDR1 ENHRY and CDR2 SYGVKD. The CDR3 runs 15 residues. The receptor's source is a man between 50 and 59 years old who received an inactivated influenza vaccine. The sample in question was PBMCs from blood, obtained 45 days after vaccination. The rearrangement joins TRBV10-3 to TRBJ1-5; D not certain. CDR3 loop: CAITLSGPVGQPQHF. CDR3 DNA sequence: TGTGCCATCACATTATCGGGCCCGGTGGGGCAGCCCCAGCATTTT.